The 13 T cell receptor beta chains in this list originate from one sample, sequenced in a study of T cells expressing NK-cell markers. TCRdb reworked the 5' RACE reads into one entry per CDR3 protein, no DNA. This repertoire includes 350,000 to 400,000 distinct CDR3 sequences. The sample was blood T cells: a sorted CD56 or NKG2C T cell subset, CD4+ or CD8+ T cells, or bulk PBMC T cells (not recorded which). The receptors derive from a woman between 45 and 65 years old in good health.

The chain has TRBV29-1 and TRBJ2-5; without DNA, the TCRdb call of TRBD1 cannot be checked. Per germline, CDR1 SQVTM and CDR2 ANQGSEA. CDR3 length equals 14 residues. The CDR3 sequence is CSVEGGQGWETQYF.

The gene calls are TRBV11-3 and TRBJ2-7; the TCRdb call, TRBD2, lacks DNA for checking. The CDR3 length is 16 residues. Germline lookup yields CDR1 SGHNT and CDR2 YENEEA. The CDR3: CASSLRGSGTTYEQYF.

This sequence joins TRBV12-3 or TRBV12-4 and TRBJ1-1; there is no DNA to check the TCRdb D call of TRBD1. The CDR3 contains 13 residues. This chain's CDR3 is CASRTGFVPGAFF.

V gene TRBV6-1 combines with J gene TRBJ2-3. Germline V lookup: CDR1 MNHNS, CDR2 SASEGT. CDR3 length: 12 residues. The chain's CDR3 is CASSDVTDTQYF.

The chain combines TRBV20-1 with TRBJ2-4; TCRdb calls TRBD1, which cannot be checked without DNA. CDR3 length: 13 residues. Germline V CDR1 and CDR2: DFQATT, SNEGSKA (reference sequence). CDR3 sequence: CSARVAGMNIQYF.

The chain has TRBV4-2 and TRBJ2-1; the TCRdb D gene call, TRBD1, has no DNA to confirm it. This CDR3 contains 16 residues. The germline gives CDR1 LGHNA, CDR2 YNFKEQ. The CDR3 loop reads CASSRSPGQGFNEQFF.

This CDR3 is CASSLDGIGVQYF. The chain combines TRBV5-1 with TRBJ2-5; TCRdb's D call of TRBD1 is untestable without DNA. The germline gives CDR1 SGHRS, CDR2 YFSETQ. The CDR3 runs 13 residues.

The CDR3: CSAKSGTSGSYEQYF. The chain combines TRBV20-1 with TRBJ2-7; TCRdb names TRBD2, which stays unverified in the absence of DNA. The length of the CDR3 is 15 residues. Germline V gene sequence: CDR1 DFQATT, CDR2 SNEGSKA (reference sequence).

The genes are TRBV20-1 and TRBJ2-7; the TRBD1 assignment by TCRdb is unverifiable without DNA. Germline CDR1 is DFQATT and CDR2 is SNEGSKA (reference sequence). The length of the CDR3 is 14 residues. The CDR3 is CSARGGASFYEQYF.

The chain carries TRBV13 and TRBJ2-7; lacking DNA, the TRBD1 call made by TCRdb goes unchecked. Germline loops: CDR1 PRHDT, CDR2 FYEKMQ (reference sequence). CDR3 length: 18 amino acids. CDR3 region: CASSLGSFGGRPHYEQYF. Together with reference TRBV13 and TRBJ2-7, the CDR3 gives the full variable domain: AAGVIQSPRHLIKEKRETATLKCYPIPRHDTVYWYQQGPGQDPQFLISFYEKMQSDKGSIPDRFSAQQFSDYHSELNMSSLELGDSALYFCASSLGSFGGRPHYEQYFGPGTRLTVT.

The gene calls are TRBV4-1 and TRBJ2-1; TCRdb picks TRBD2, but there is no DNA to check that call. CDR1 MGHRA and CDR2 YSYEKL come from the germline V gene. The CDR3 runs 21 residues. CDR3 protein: CASSQDGVSGRASSSYNEQFF.

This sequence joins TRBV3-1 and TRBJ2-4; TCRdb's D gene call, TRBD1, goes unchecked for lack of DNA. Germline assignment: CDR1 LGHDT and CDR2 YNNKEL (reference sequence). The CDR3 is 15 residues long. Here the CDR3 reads CASSHREDRKNIQYF.

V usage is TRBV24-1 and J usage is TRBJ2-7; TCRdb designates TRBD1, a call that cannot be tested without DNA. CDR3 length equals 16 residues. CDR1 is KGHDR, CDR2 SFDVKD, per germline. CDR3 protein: CATSGSRDTPSGAQYF.